These 3 T cell receptor beta chains share one sample of origin, sequenced in a study of cytomegalovirus exposure and HLA in healthy donors. Primers for the PCR totalled 60 Vbeta and 13 Jbeta. Method: immunoSEQ multiplex PCR; TCRdb's copy keeps in-frame clones and lacks some. Here the sample spans 85,000 to 100,000 clones, 70% to 80% being singletons. The sequencing sample was made of PBMCs. The receptors stem from a male donor in good health and CMV-seropositive.

The chain recombines TRBV27 with TRBJ1-1; TRBD1 aligns across 7 bases. Germline CDR1 is MNHEY and CDR2 is SMNVEV (reference sequence). CDR3 length: 17 amino acids. Losses at the gene ends were 5 bases for V and 2 bases for J; bases not matched to a gene: 14. The CDR3 sequence is CASSPTPGGKINTEAFF. In DNA form, the CDR3 reads TGTGCCAGCAGTCCTACTCCAGGGGGGAAGATAAACACTGAAGCTTTCTTT.

The chain combines TRBV9 with TRBJ1-5; D unclear. Germline V lookup: CDR1 SGDLS, CDR2 YYNGEE. The CDR3 loop spans 15 amino acids. The V end was cut by 2 bases, the J end by 0 bases, with 9 bases between. Here the CDR3 reads CASSVADNSNQPQHF. CDR3 bases: TGTGCCAGCAGCGTCGCAGATAATAGCAATCAGCCCCAGCATTTT.

The chain combines TRBV29-1 with TRBJ1-1; TRBD1 is a possible D gene (6 bases). Trimming removed 0 bases at V and 10 bases at J, with 12 bases between. The germline V gene has CDR1 SQVTM and CDR2 ANQGSEA. The CDR3 runs to 12 residues. The CDR3 DNA sequence: TGCAGCGTTGAAGAGGTGGGGGCGCGAGCTTTCTTT. It codes for CSVEEVGARAFF.